This T cell receptor (beta chain) is from a study of blood T cell repertoires in COVID-19. For the study at large: The cDNA or gDNA used as material had been derived from T cells, B-cell-depleted T cells, or PBMCs.

The V segment lost 6 bases and the J segment 5 bases; nucleotides outside the gene matches: 4. The CDR3 extends over 13 amino acids. CDR1 MDHEN and CDR2 SYDVKM come from the germline V gene. TCRdb keeps only in-frame clones here, not all; method: immunoSEQ multiplex PCR. The sample has about 310,000 clones, around 91% seen once. Cohort 3 recovered donors had two negative PCRs, clearance, or symptom resolution. J is TRBJ2-5 and V is TRBV28; 9 nucleotides match TRBD1. This TCR was sampled from a woman in her thirties or forties who had recovered from COVID-19. The sequencing input was PBMCs or T cells enriched from blood (not recorded which). The CDR3 DNA is TGTGCCAGCAGCCGGGACAGGGTCGAGACCCAGTACTTC. Its protein is CASSRDRVETQYF.